This T cell receptor (beta chain) derives from a study of blood T cell repertoires in COVID-19. Study-level background: Donors in the United States, Italy and Spain gave samples during acute or convalescent COVID-19. Nucleic acid was either cDNA or gDNA, and it came from T cells, B-cell-depleted T cells, or PBMCs.

In the original analysis: How many nucleated cells were present was estimated from reference gene primer amplification. The repertoire was sequenced with immunoSEQ multiplex PCR; TCRdb's copy has only in-frame clones and lacks some. For V, J and clone size, that table is used; D and trimming come from the DNA. The data hold roughly 350,000 clones, with roughly 89% observed a single time. CDR3 size: 12 residues. Germline trimming cut 3 bases from V and 4 bases from J; bases unmatched to any gene: 0. Germline V CDR1 and CDR2: GTSNPN, SVGIG (reference sequence). The chain has TRBV30 and TRBJ1-2; 9 nucleotides line up with TRBD1. This TCR came from a woman aged 18 to 35 who had recovered from COVID-19. The sequenced sample consisted of peripheral blood. In nucleotides, the CDR3 is TGTGCCTGGAGACAGGGGGCCTATGGCTACACCTTC. This gives the protein CAWRQGAYGYTF.